This TCR beta chain was captured by sequencing in a study of cytomegalovirus exposure and HLA in healthy donors (dated by TCRdb to the late 2010s). For context, the study as a whole: According to an earlier analysis of a few hundred of the donors, some 170 million T cells yielded some 120 million unique TCR beta sequences and about 300 Gb of sequence data. Roughly 300 gigabases of sequencing data and roughly 90 million unique TCR sequences were included in an early release covering about 700 HLA-typed donors. The genetic ancestry cluster associated with self-reported Caucasian donors included approximately 85% of the roughly 380 genotyped donors. The study aimed to test whether cataloging public T cell receptors could reveal signatures of past pathogen exposure. Using immunosequencing, the study profiled T cell repertoires from about 650 subjects and related those repertoires to cytomegalovirus serostatus. In addition to the first cohort of 650 to 800 subjects, a separate validation cohort of 120 different subjects was used. To predict cytomegalovirus infection status, the study combined high-throughput TCR immunosequencing, statistical association of individual TCRs with disease status, and machine learning. To study patterns of TCR occurrence, a later analysis re-analyzed previously published TCR beta repertoires from 650 to 750 donors and added high-resolution HLA genotyping. In the later analysis, no new phenotypic data were used to find candidate immune exposures; instead, reliance was placed on TCR beta sequences and their occurrence across donors. In an earlier analysis of 587 of the donors, high-throughput TCR beta sequencing was used to judge whether each TCR beta V gene segment behaved as functional or pseudogenic. Donor age, sex, ethnicity and CMV serostatus were collected together with the repertoire data. Genome-wide SNP genotypes for about three fifths of the roughly 670 donors were used in a later genetic analysis, which treated that subset as a discovery cohort. Every repertoire in the discovery cohort had been generated on one and the same sequencing platform. Both class I and class II loci were covered by HLA typing, at four-digit resolution. The number of typed donors differed by locus: about 629-630 for A, B, C, DRB1 and DQB1; some 540 for DQA1; approximately 600 for DPA1; and roughly 490 for DPB1. About five DR-DQ haplotypes were treated as single units for association and clustering because of strong linkage in the cohort. Among about 400 genotyped donors of the cohort, an average of around 250,000 unique TCR beta nucleotide sequences was sequenced per donor, of which about 20% were non-productive.

From V the trimming removes 1 base and from J it removes 2 bases, while the gene matches leave 9 bases of the junction unaccounted for. CDR1 and CDR2 were assigned from the germline V gene (reference sequence) as LNHNV and YYDKDF. The CDR3, from cysteine to phenylalanine, totals 18 residues. The sequence is cut down to CDR3 DNA, 54 bases in frame from base 1. General conclusions and limits of the study: A later genetic analysis reported fewer N-insertions in productive TCRs among donors in an Asian-associated ancestry cluster than the 666-donor mean. In a later analysis, the rate of TCR association differed among HLA loci, with DRB1 alleles having the most associated TCRs and HLA-C alleles having the fewest. Because the 87-base-pair reads could not distinguish some IMGT-functional V segments, including TRBV6-2 and TRBV6-3, those segments were excluded. A few of the identified cytomegalovirus-associated TCR beta chains were confirmed in vitro to be specific for cytomegalovirus antigens. A further reported finding was that TCR beta sequences accurately predicted the HLA-A and HLA-B alleles for most subjects in the first cohort. CMV serostatus was the only immune exposure information available for the cohort. Cytomegalovirus status was reported to be diagnosed by the classifier with high specificity and sensitivity in both the original and validation cohorts. Sequencing depth was assumed to be roughly uniform across donors in the presence/absence analyses, though that assumption may not hold. According to the authors, the approach could potentially be generalized to other disease states and immunological phenotypes. In a later analysis, several top co-occurrence clusters were reported to appear linked to parvovirus B19, influenza, CMV and Epstein-Barr virus. In the study, some 180 TCR beta chains were listed as associated with cytomegalovirus. When HLA alleles, especially DR and DQ, strongly co-occurred, TCR associations were difficult to assign to individual alleles. A cluster of highly shared sequence variants was judged likely to be a technical artifact of the sequencing pipeline. Approximately 16 rarely observed V segments, including chromosome 9 orphons, were excluded from the earlier analysis of approximately 500 of the donors because counts were too low. Across donors, most TCR sequences were observed very rarely, whereas some public TCRs were present in many individuals. HLA typing was unavailable for some donors at each locus, so association tests used only the typed subset. Correlated functional status among segregating V segments might reflect linkage disequilibrium, but an unknown experimental factor could not be ruled out. In this cohort, only TCR beta chains were sequenced, and detectable features were limited by the absence of alpha or paired-chain data. In a later analysis, most CMV-associated TCR beta chains were found to appear HLA-restricted, with HLA associations seemingly driven largely by CMV exposure. In an earlier analysis of 500 to 650 of the donors, most TCR beta V segments appeared in productive rearrangements about 87% or about 30% of the time, broadly matching IMGT annotations. A later genetic analysis associated a missense DCLRE1C variant with V-gene and J-gene trimming of TCR beta chains, and an independent cohort replicated the association. A later analysis associated 16,951 TCR beta sequences with specific HLA alleles at a false discovery rate of 0.05. A later analysis found that HLA-associated TCR beta chains were more clonally expanded and had lower generation probabilities than equally common non-associated chains.

In total, just over 650 healthy bone marrow donors made up the cohort. At the time of sampling, every cohort member was nominally healthy, though immune exposures that went unrecorded were likely present. The donor tested CMV seropositive and was one of the 289 seropositive cohort members. Each donor provided a peripheral blood sample, and peripheral blood mononuclear cells were used for TCR beta sequencing. The Qiagen DNeasy Blood Extraction Kit was used to extract genomic DNA from the blood cell samples. About this clone: Its antigen is unknown.

Preparation of the library involved the immunoSEQ multiplex PCR assay. The multiplex PCR relied on a mix of 60 forward primers for TCR Vbeta segments and 13 reverse primers for TCR Jbeta segments. Amplification of the CDR3 region of rearranged TCR beta genes was performed with a multiplex PCR assay on genomic DNA. The amplified TCR beta libraries were sequenced on the Illumina HiSeq System as 87-base-pair reads. Turning to the authors' computational methods: In a later analysis, roughly 80 million unique TCR beta chains were counted across the roughly 700 repertoires, and roughly 10 million of these chains were shared by at least two donors. To remove PCR and sequencing errors, raw reads were error-corrected and collapsed into unique sequences using a nearest-neighbor algorithm that merged closely related sequences. To assign V, D and J gene segments, CDR3 sequences were aligned to IMGT reference sequences. For a sequence to be retained, a match of at least six nucleotides to both a V gene segment and a J gene segment was required. A rearrangement was called productive if the CDR3 had no stop codons and remained in frame with V and J, and every other rearrangement was called non-productive. Following IMGT convention, CDR3 was defined as the stretch from the second conserved V-encoded cysteine to the conserved J-encoded phenylalanine. Sequences without an unambiguous match to a single V gene segment were excluded from the earlier analysis of several hundred of the donors. An earlier analysis of several hundred of the donors classified V segments as functional when productive rearrangements were above 56.7% and as segregating when the standard deviation between donors was above 5%. A statistical classification framework was built to diagnose cytomegalovirus status from the catalog of TCR beta chain sequences. In a later analysis, V and J genes were assigned by comparing TCR nucleotide sequences against IMGT/GENE-DB human TR gene sequences. The TCRdist pipeline was used in a later analysis to assign CDR3 sequences and most-parsimonious VDJ recombination scenarios. In a later analysis, each TCR beta chain was defined by its CDR3 amino acid sequence together with its V-gene family, and reads lacking a unique V-gene family were excluded. In a later analysis, approximately 590 highly shared, low-generation-probability nucleotide sequences were removed to address suspected cross-contamination and a sequencing artifact. In a later analysis, a clonal expansion index for each public chain was calculated from normalized within-repertoire ranks of inferred template counts. Generation probabilities in a later analysis came from a VDJ recombination model fitted to out-of-frame rearrangements, and those results were checked against IGoR. In a later analysis, hypergeometric tests were used to score TCR-TCR, TCR-HLA and TCR-CMV co-occurrence, with a repertoire-size bias correction applied to TCR pairs. To estimate false discovery rates, a later analysis permuted the HLA or CMV assignments 20 times. In a later analysis, co-occurring TCRs were grouped with DBSCAN, and TCRdist sequence similarity was added when clustering was performed within HLA-allele-positive subsets. For co-occurrence clustering, repertoires with fewer than 30,000 or more than 120,000 public chains were excluded, along with a handful of repertoires with anomalous nucleotide sharing. In TCRdb, the immuneACCESS table is reduced to in-frame sequences with V and J assigned. These tables do not hold every clone; where another copy was compared, an unresolved V gene accounts for under half, and the others remain unexplained. V, J and clone size reflect that table, while D and trimming were determined from the DNA. This sample's table has entries for about 170,000 clones. The ten largest account for approximately 0.82% of the sample.

Sequencing was carried out using PBMCs. This chain is built from TRBV15 and TRBJ2-5, and 11 junction bases match TRBD2. This TCR derives from a woman younger than 35 in good health and CMV-seropositive. In nucleotide form, the sequence is TGTGCCACCAGCAGAGGGTTTAGCGGGGGGGAACTACAAGAGACCCAGTACTTC. It specifies CATSRGFSGGELQETQYF.